A single T cell receptor beta chain is shown here with its context. What it binds is not known. CDR1 and CDR2 from the germline V gene are SGDLS and YYNGEE. Trimming pared 7 bases from V and 2 bases from J, leaving 15 bases between. The length of the CDR3 is 14 residues. The sample comes from a study of radiotherapy plus CTLA-4 blockade in lung cancer. Only in-frame clones appear in the TCRdb table, and some are missing; sequencing was by immunoSEQ multiplex PCR. The sample has some 80,000 clones, less than 85% seen once. Study observations and caveats: The study found tumor-derived TCR clones expanded in blood after radiotherapy plus ipilimumab.

This clonotype originated in a human donor with non-small cell lung cancer who had stable disease on radiotherapy plus ipilimumab. Sequencing was performed on peripheral blood, taken from a patient treated with radiotherapy plus ipilimumab. The chain is built from TRBV9 and TRBJ1-2; the D gene is possibly TRBD1 (5 bases). CDR3 sequence reads: CASQKGIENYGYTF. The DNA for the CDR3 is TGTGCCAGCCAAAAGGGGATAGAGAACTATGGCTACACCTTC.